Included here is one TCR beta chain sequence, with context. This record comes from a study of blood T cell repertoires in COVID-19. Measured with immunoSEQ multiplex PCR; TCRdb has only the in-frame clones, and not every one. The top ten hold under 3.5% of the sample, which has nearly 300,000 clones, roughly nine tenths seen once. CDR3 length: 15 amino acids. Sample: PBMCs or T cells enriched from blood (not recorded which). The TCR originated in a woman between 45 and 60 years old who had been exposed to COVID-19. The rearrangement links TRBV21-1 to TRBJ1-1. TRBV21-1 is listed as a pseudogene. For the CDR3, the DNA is TGTGCCAGCAGCAAATACCGGGAAGGTGACACTGAAGCTTTCTTT. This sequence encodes CASSKYREGDTEAFF.